The 19 T cell receptor beta chains given below trace back to one sample, sequenced in a study of blood T cell repertoires in COVID-19 (dated by TCRdb to 2020 to 2021). Library preparation used the immunoSEQ multiplex PCR assay. TCRdb took over this immuneACCESS table, retaining in-frame rearrangements with V and J assigned. Such tables are incomplete; in checked studies, under half of the missing clones stem from an unresolved V gene, and the remainder is unexplained. The sample data list 180,000 or so clones, and around 84% of these were observed just once. Approximately 14% of the sample is taken by the ten largest. Sequencing was performed on peripheral blood. These receptors were obtained from a woman between 70 and 85 years old with COVID-19, enrolled during active disease.

The chain has TRBV2 and TRBJ2-7; a weak D match, TRBD1 (6 bases). The CDR3 extends over 15 amino acids. V was trimmed by 6 bases and J by 0 bases, leaving 15 bases between them. CDR1 and CDR2 (germline): SNHLY, FYNNEI. The CDR3 region is CASRRRQDRSYEQYF. The DNA of the CDR3 is TGTGCCAGCAGGCGGAGACAGGACCGCTCCTACGAGCAGTACTTC.

This rearrangement joins TRBV2 to TRBJ1-1, with D unresolved. The V gene lost 4 bases and the J gene lost 11 bases, with 11 bases spanning the gap. The CDR3 length is 11 residues. Germline V CDR1 and CDR2: SNHLY, FYNNEI. CDR3: CASSVGRTAFF. The CDR3 DNA sequence: TGTGCCAGCAGTGTAGGGCGGACTGCTTTCTTT. The whole variable domain, remainder taken from reference TRBV2 and TRBJ1-1, is EPEVTQTPSHQVTQMGQEVILRCVPISNHLYFYWYRQILGQKVEFLVSFYNNEISEKSEIFDDQFSVERPDGSNFTLKIRSTKLEDSAMYFCASSVGRTAFFGQGTRLTVV.

The chain uses TRBV27 and TRBJ1-2; perhaps TRBD1 as D (5 bases). The V end was cut by 5 bases, the J end by 5 bases, with 30 bases between. Germline lookup yields CDR1 MNHEY and CDR2 SMNVEV (reference sequence). This CDR3 is built from 19 residues. CDR3 amino acids: CASSKDSNRLRPPLYGYTF. The DNA for the CDR3 is TGTGCCAGCAGTAAAGACAGTAATCGCCTGCGCCCTCCTCTTTATGGCTACACCTTC.

The chain recombines TRBV27 with TRBJ2-5; D is perhaps TRBD2 (5 bases). V lost 5 bases to trimming and J lost 2 bases, with 15 bases between them. This CDR3 is 15 amino acids long. From germline, CDR1 is MNHEY and CDR2 SMNVEV (reference sequence). CDR3 sequence (DNA): TGTGCCAGCAGTCAACGGACTGGAATACAAGAGACCCAGTACTTC. This codes for CASSQRTGIQETQYF.

The chain employs TRBV28 and TRBJ2-5; a possible D gene is TRBD2 (7 bases). Trimming removed 2 bases from V and 9 bases from J, with 19 bases in between. From germline, CDR1 is MDHEN and CDR2 SYDVKM. This CDR3 is built from 15 residues. The CDR3 loop reads CASSLRGGPPGAQYF. CDR3 sequence (DNA): TGTGCCAGCAGTTTAAGGGGGGGACCTCCGGGGGCCCAGTACTTC.

This chain connects TRBV10-3 to TRBJ1-1; 7 bases match TRBD1. Germline lookup yields CDR1 ENHRY and CDR2 SYGVKD. CDR3 length equals 15 residues. With 5 bases clipped from V and 1 base from J, the junction kept 7 bases outside the gene matches. CDR3 bases: TGTGCCATCAGTCTCGGGACAGTCCGGAACACTGAAGCTTTCTTT. It translates to CAISLGTVRNTEAFF.

This clone was counted once. This rearrangement joins TRBV6-6 to TRBJ1-2; 7 bases line up with TRBD1. Trimming cost V 4 bases and J 7 bases; bases outside gene matches: 3. Germline V gene data show CDR1 as MNHNY and CDR2 as SVGAGI (reference sequence). The length of the CDR3 is 12 residues. CDR3 region: CASSSYRGGYTF. Written as DNA, the CDR3 is TGTGCCAGCAGTTCCTACAGGGGTGGCTACACCTTC.

CDR3 in amino acids: CASSLRGSYEQYV. The CDR3 DNA sequence: TGTGCCAGCAGCTTGAGGGGCAGCTACGAGCAGTACGTC. The gene calls are TRBV5-6 and TRBJ2-7; a weak D match, TRBD1 (5 bases). The length of the CDR3 is 13 residues. The ends were cut back, 1 base at V and 3 bases at J, with 8 bases in the middle. The germline gives CDR1 SGHDT, CDR2 YYEEEE.

The V and J genes are TRBV4-1 and TRBJ1-4, with 8 bases lining up with TRBD1. In germline, CDR1 is MGHRA, CDR2 YSYEKL. The CDR3 sequence is 14 residues long. Trimming removed 4 bases from V and 6 bases from J; junction bases left unmatched: 4. CDR3 sequence reads: CASSPADRDEKLFF. For the CDR3, the DNA is TGCGCCAGCAGCCCCGCGGACAGGGATGAAAAACTGTTTTTT.

A few counts support this clone. This rearrangement joins TRBV7-2 to TRBJ2-1; 7 nucleotides agree with TRBD2. This CDR3 is built from 15 residues. Per germline, CDR1 SGHTA and CDR2 FQGNSA. J lost 5 bases, V lost 3 bases, and 7 bases had no gene match. CDR3 region: CASSFDKLANNEQFF. The CDR3 coding sequence is TGTGCCAGCAGCTTCGATAAACTAGCGAACAATGAGCAGTTCTTC.

The chain links TRBV2 to TRBJ1-1; no definite D call. Germline assignment: CDR1 SNHLY and CDR2 FYNNEI. The CDR3 covers 15 residues. Trimming took 1 base from V and 5 from J, leaving 14 bases between them. For the CDR3, the DNA is TGTGCCAGCAGTGAAGGCGATCGGGGTAAGACTGAAGCTTTCTTT. Its translation: CASSEGDRGKTEAFF.

The V and J genes are TRBV11-3 and TRBJ2-1; possible D gene TRBD2, 6 bases. The CDR3 runs to 17 residues. V was cut by 4 bases and J by 7 bases, with 23 bases left in between. Per the germline V gene, CDR1 is SGHNT and CDR2 is YENEEA. The CDR3: CASSSNLLAREWNEQFF. CDR3 DNA: TGTGCCAGCAGCTCGAACCTACTAGCCAGGGAGTGGAATGAGCAGTTCTTC.

The V call is TRBV7-3, the J call TRBJ2-1; the match to TRBD1 covers 8 bases. V lost 5 bases, J lost 8 bases, and 8 bases stayed unmatched. Looked up from germline, CDR1 is SGHTA and CDR2 is FQGTGA. The CDR3 extends over 14 amino acids. CDR3 sequence (DNA): TGTGCCAGCAGCCCGGGACAGGATGTGGATGAGCAGTTCTTC. This encodes CASSPGQDVDEQFF.

CDR3 region: CASSLPRGTQYF. The CDR3 DNA reads as TGTGCCAGCAGTCTGCCCCGGGGGACCCAGTACTTC. The chain employs TRBV28 and TRBJ2-5, with D possibly being TRBD2 (5 bases). The CDR3 runs to 12 residues. From germline, CDR1 is MDHEN and CDR2 SYDVKM. With 5 bases removed from V and 7 bases from J, the gap between germline ends came to 11 bases.

This chain uses TRBV6-1 with TRBJ1-6; TRBD1 matches at 7 bases. Per germline, CDR1 MNHNS and CDR2 SASEGT. The CDR3 length is 14 residues. Trimming took 2 bases from V and 7 from J; bases not matched to a gene: 2. Written as DNA, the CDR3 is TGTGCCAGCAGTGAAAACAGGGGAAATTCACCCCTCCACTTT. It is translated as CASSENRGNSPLHF.

The chain recombines TRBV29-1 with TRBJ1-4; D is undetermined. Germline-derived CDR1 and CDR2 are SQVTM and ANQGSEA. The CDR3 covers 13 residues. The V and J ends lost 5 bases and 5 bases respectively, with 12 bases between them. The CDR3 protein is CSVLGSANEKLFF. The CDR3 bases are TGCAGCGTTCTTGGGTCAGCGAATGAAAAACTGTTTTTT.

The V and J genes are TRBV3-1 (or the pseudogene TRBV3-2) and TRBJ2-1; 15 positions match TRBD2. This CDR3 region has 17 residues. V was pared by 6 bases and J by 3 bases, with 6 bases of the junction left unmatched. Germline assignment: CDR1 LGHDT and CDR2 YNNKEL (reference sequence). CDR3 DNA sequence: TGTGCCAGCAGTCGGACTAGCGGGGGGGCTCACTACAATGAGCAGTTCTTC. This gives the protein CASSRTSGGAHYNEQFF.

The chain employs TRBV6-5 and TRBJ1-1; D call uncertain. This CDR3 is 14 amino acids long. The ends were cut back, 3 bases at V and 5 bases at J, with 13 bases in the middle. CDR1 MNHEY and CDR2 SVGAGI come from the germline V gene. The DNA for the CDR3 is TGTGCCAGCAGTTATTACCGGGTTAGTACTGAAGCTTTCTTT. Amino acid sequence: CASSYYRVSTEAFF.

This clone was seen more than once but under ten times. The V and J genes are TRBV29-1 and TRBJ2-3; D might be TRBD1 (6 bases). V was pared by 4 bases and J by 3 bases, with 14 bases between. Germline loops: CDR1 SQVTM, CDR2 ANQGSEA. CDR3 length: 14 residues. The CDR3 sequence is CSVAAGERTDTQYF. The CDR3 coding sequence is TGCAGCGTTGCTGCAGGGGAAAGGACAGATACGCAGTATTTT.